This T cell receptor beta chain emerged from a study of T-cell memory formation after mild COVID-19. Findings of the study overall: Later expanders leaned CD4+, whereas day 15 to 85 contracting clones were balanced CD4/CD8. Mostly located in CM and EM were contracting CD4+ clones, with contracting CD8+ clones located in EMRA.

5'RACE primed at constant segments yielded TCR alpha and TCR beta cDNA libraries bearing sample barcodes and UMIs. Via MiXCR, TCRdb re-called the 5' RACE reads, giving one row per CDR3 protein. The sample holds a few hundred thousand distinct CDR3 sequences, around a fifth seen once. Concerning this clonotype: Its target is unknown.

The CDR3 sequence is 14 residues long. The ends lost 6 bases at V and 5 bases at J; junction bases unmatched: 6. Germline V gene lookup returns CDR1 SNHLY and CDR2 FYNNEI. Sequenced material: PBMCs or a T cell subset sorted from them (not recorded which). The receptor comes from an adult woman who had mild COVID-19 (a few samples of this study predate the infection). Cell type and time point are not known. The rearrangement links TRBV2 to TRBJ2-3, with 9 positions matching TRBD2. The CDR3 loop is CASSVAGVVDTQYF. Written as DNA, the CDR3 is TGTGCCAGCAGCGTAGCGGGAGTTGTAGATACGCAGTATTTT.